The next 18 T cell receptor beta chains were all read from a single sample in a study of T-cell memory formation after mild COVID-19. TCRdb fed the 5' RACE reads into MiXCR, producing one record per CDR3 protein. The data hold 250,000 to 300,000 distinct CDR3 sequences, with 8.2% observed a single time. The sample consisted of PBMCs or a T cell subset sorted from them (not recorded which). These receptors were taken from a man aged 18 to 35 who had mild COVID-19 (a few samples of this study predate the infection). Cell type and time point are not known.

The rearrangement joins TRBV7-9 to TRBJ1-4, with D maybe TRBD1 (6 bases). CDR1 and CDR2 from the germline V gene are SEHNR and FQNEAQ (reference sequence). The CDR3 has 15 amino acids. V dropped 2 bases and J dropped 7 bases, with 14 bases sitting between them. This CDR3 reads CASSLLMGAGEKLFF. The CDR3 nucleotides read TGTGCCAGCAGCTTATTGATGGGGGCTGGTGAAAAACTGTTTTTT.

This clonotype was seen more than once but under ten times. The gene calls are TRBV5-1 and TRBJ2-5; perhaps TRBD1 as D (5 bases). The CDR3 consists of 14 residues. Trimming left V 0 bases short and J 5 bases short, with 11 bases between. CDR1 is SGHRS and CDR2 is YFSETQ in the germline V gene. This CDR3 reads CASSLDRIGETQYF. The CDR3 region has the DNA TGCGCCAGCAGCTTGGACAGGATCGGGGAGACCCAGTACTTC.

This clonotype was observed a few times. The V call is TRBV27, the J call TRBJ2-5; no clear D gene. Per the germline V gene, CDR1 is MNHEY and CDR2 is SMNVEV (reference sequence). V was pared by 4 bases and J by 6 bases, with 18 bases between. CDR3 size: 15 residues. The chain's CDR3 is CASSSSWNTGKTQYF. Here the CDR3 DNA reads TGTGCCAGCAGTTCGAGTTGGAATACTGGAAAGACCCAGTACTTC.

At least ten counts were recorded for this clonotype. The chain couples TRBV6-5 to TRBJ1-2, with 10 bases that match TRBD1. Germline V gene data show CDR1 as MNHEY and CDR2 as SVGAGI. With V trimmed by 6 bases and J by 6 bases, 4 bases remained unmatched. The CDR3 runs to 13 residues. CDR3 protein: CASRRQGADGYTF. The CDR3, as DNA: TGTGCCAGCAGACGACAGGGGGCAGATGGCTACACCTTC.

Notes on this clonotype: A much larger clonotype is one base distant, so this may be a read error. The chain is built from TRBV11-2 and TRBJ2-5, with 8 positions matching TRBD1. The CDR3 covers 13 residues. The germline V gene encodes CDR1 SGHAT and CDR2 FQNNGV. The CDR3 DNA sequence: TGTGCCAGCAGCTCTTACAGGGGGTCGACCAAGTACTTC. Translated, it gives CASSSYRGSTKYF.

In its sample, this clonotype was seen a few times. J is TRBJ1-3 and V is TRBV12-3 or TRBV12-4; D is perhaps TRBD1 (6 bases). V was trimmed by 5 bases and J by 4 bases, leaving 15 bases between them. The length of the CDR3 is 15 residues. CDR3 sequence: CASSNPLGAGNTIYF. The CDR3 DNA follows: TGTGCCAGCAGTAACCCGTTGGGGGCCGGAAACACCATATATTTT.

In regard to this clonotype: At one end the junction does not follow the germline gene, possibly because of a read error. The chain joins TRBV12-3 or TRBV12-4 to TRBJ2-3, with 11 nucleotides matching TRBD1. This CDR3 comprises 13 residues. The CDR3 DNA is TGTGCCAGCGGACAGGGGGCAGAGGATACGAAGTATTTT. Translating it yields CASGQGAEDTKYF.

This clonotype appeared a few times. The chain employs TRBV5-1 and TRBJ2-1, with D possibly called TRBD1 or TRBD2 (5 bases each). CDR3 length equals 14 residues. V was clipped by 2 bases and J by 8 bases, with 14 bases between them. Germline CDR1 and CDR2: SGHRS and YFSETQ. The CDR3 nucleotides are TGCGCCAGCAGCTTCCTTGGGGGATCCGATGAGCAGTTCTTC. Protein: CASSFLGGSDEQFF.

This clonotype appeared a few times. The genes are TRBV9 and TRBJ2-3; no firm D call. Between the trimmed V and J ends, which lost 2 bases and 6 bases, there was a span of 10 bases. The germline CDR1 and CDR2 sequences are SGDLS and YYNGEE. There are 13 residues in the CDR3. As DNA, the CDR3 is TGTGCCAGCAGCGTTTATCTAGGGGATACGCAGTATTTT. Translated, it gives CASSVYLGDTQYF.

This clonotype occurred many times. The V call is TRBV7-2, the J call TRBJ2-7; D tentatively fits TRBD1 or TRBD2 (5 bases each). Trimming removed 2 bases at V and 6 bases at J, with 11 bases between. Germline V gene data show CDR1 as SGHTA and CDR2 as FQGNSA. This CDR3 has 13 residues. The DNA for the CDR3 is TGTGCCAGCAGCTTACGTCGTGGGGGCGAGCAGTACGTC. It encodes CASSLRRGGEQYV.

This chain uses TRBV11-2 with TRBJ1-4, with 7 bases lining up with TRBD1. V lost 1 base, J lost 7 bases, and 12 bases stayed unmatched. The CDR3 is made up of 17 amino acids. The germline V gene encodes CDR1 SGHAT and CDR2 FQNNGV. The DNA for the CDR3 is TGTGCCAGCAGCTTAGGGGAGGCGGGGACAGCCTCTGAAAAACTGTTTTTT. Translated: CASSLGEAGTASEKLFF.

This clonotype showed up many times. The chain combines TRBV5-1 with TRBJ2-7, with D possibly matching TRBD1 (6 bases). Germline CDR1 SGHRS, CDR2 YFSETQ. The ends were cut back, 5 bases at V and 1 base at J, with 13 bases in the middle. This CDR3 spans 14 amino acids. CDR3 bases: TGCGCCAGCAGTTTTCACAGGGCGTCCTACGAGCAGTACGTC. It translates to CASSFHRASYEQYV.

This clonotype has a handful of counts. The gene calls are TRBV7-2 and TRBJ2-1, with D hard to call. V was trimmed by 4 bases and J by 5 bases, leaving 9 bases between them. From germline, CDR1 is SGHTA and CDR2 FQGNSA. This CDR3 spans 13 amino acids. CDR3 sequence reads: CASSSVFHNEQFF. The CDR3 DNA is TGTGCCAGCAGCTCCGTTTTCCACAATGAGCAGTTCTTC.

V is TRBV19 and J is TRBJ2-1, with 9 bases identical to TRBD1. Germline values: CDR1 LNHDA, CDR2 SQIVND (reference sequence). J was trimmed by 6 bases and V by 4 bases; bases with no gene match: 4. The CDR3 is made up of 14 amino acids. Written as DNA, the CDR3 is TGTGCCAGTAGTACACAGGGGGCGCGCAATGAGCAGTTCTTC. This codes for CASSTQGARNEQFF.

This clonotype occurred a few times. This chain joins TRBV7-9 and TRBJ2-7; 8 bases map to TRBD1. With V trimmed by 0 bases and J by 6 bases, 1 base remained unmatched. Per the germline V gene, CDR1 is SEHNR and CDR2 is FQNEAQ (reference sequence). The CDR3 runs to 13 residues. Written as DNA, the CDR3 is TGTGCCAGCAGCTTAGCGACAGGGGTCGAGCAGTACGTC. It codes for CASSLATGVEQYV.

This clonotype was observed a few times. The chain couples TRBV9 to TRBJ2-7; 9 bases map to TRBD2. J gave up 6 bases and V 0 bases, and 4 bases lay outside the gene matches. This CDR3 has 14 amino acids. CDR1 SGDLS and CDR2 YYNGEE come from the germline V gene. CDR3 loop: CASSVVGTSSEQYF. The CDR3, as DNA: TGTGCCAGCAGCGTAGTCGGGACTAGCAGCGAGCAGTACTTC.

This clonotype was found many times. The junction departs from the called germline gene at one end, perhaps through a read error. The chain employs TRBV7-2 and TRBJ2-3, with 9 bases identical to TRBD2. The CDR3 runs to 15 residues. CDR1 SGHTA and CDR2 FQGNSA come from the germline V gene. The CDR3 DNA sequence: TGCGCCAGCAGCTTGGTAGCGGGGGGCACAGATACGCAGTATTTT. Translated, it gives CASSLVAGGTDTQYF.

This clonotype was counted many times. The chain recombines TRBV7-3 with TRBJ1-1, with 9 bases aligning to TRBD1. Germline V gives CDR1 SGHTA, CDR2 FQGTGA. V shed 4 bases, J shed 11 bases, and the junction held 8 bases outside the gene matches. This CDR3 is built from 13 residues. The CDR3 loop reads CASSSIQGAGAFF. DNA for the CDR3: TGTGCCAGCAGCTCAATACAGGGGGCCGGGGCTTTCTTT.